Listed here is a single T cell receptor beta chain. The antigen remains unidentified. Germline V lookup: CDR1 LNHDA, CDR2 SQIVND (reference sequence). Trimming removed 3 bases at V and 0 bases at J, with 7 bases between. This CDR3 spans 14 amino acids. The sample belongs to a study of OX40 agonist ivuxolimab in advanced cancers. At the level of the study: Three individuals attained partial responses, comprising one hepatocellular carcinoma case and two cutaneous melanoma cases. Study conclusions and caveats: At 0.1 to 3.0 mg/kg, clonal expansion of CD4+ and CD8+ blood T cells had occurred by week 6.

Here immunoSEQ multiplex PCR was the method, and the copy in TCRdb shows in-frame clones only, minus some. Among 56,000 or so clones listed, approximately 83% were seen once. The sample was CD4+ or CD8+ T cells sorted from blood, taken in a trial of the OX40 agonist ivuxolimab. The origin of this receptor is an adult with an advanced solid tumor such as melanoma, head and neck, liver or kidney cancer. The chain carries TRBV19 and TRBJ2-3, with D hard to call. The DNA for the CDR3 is TGTGCCAGTAGTATGCAGAGTAGCACAGATACGCAGTATTTT. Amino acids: CASSMQSSTDTQYF.